The 10 T cell receptor beta chains below all came from one sample that was sequenced in a study of metastatic and nonmetastatic thyroid tumors. Each patient went into thyroid surgery without having received any treatment. With MiXCR, TCRdb reprocessed the PCR reads. The repertoire consists of 34,000 or so clones, with about 20% occurring once and the leading ten covering around 8.5%. The material sequenced was blood. Source of these receptors: a female donor with papillary thyroid cancer or a benign thyroid nodule (not recorded which). Some clones in this sample may be carry-over from other donors' samples.

This chain joins TRBV20-1 and TRBJ2-1; the D is unclear. From germline, CDR1 is DFQATT and CDR2 SNEGSKA (reference sequence). The V and J ends lost 3 bases and 5 bases respectively, with 20 bases between them. The CDR3 totals 16 residues. CDR3 in amino acids: CSASRRSARVHNEQFF. Written as DNA, the CDR3 is TGCAGTGCTAGCAGGCGGTCGGCTAGGGTCCACAATGAGCAGTTCTTC.

This clone was detected many times. V is TRBV5-1 and J is TRBJ2-1; D call uncertain. The CDR3 runs to 13 residues. V dropped 2 bases and J dropped 5 bases, with 8 bases sitting between them. Per germline, CDR1 SGHRS and CDR2 YFSETQ. In DNA form, the CDR3 reads TGCGCCAGCAGCTTATTATTAAACAATGAGCAGTTCTTC. Encoded protein: CASSLLLNNEQFF.

This rearrangement joins TRBV27 to TRBJ2-2, with TRBD1 matching 9 bases. The CDR3 is 14 amino acids. The V gene end was trimmed by 5 bases and the J gene end by 6 bases; junction bases not matched to a gene: 4. Looked up from germline, CDR1 is MNHEY and CDR2 is SMNVEV (reference sequence). CDR3 coding DNA: TGTGCCAGCAGTCCGGACAGGGGTTCCGGGGAGCTGTTTTTT. This gives the protein CASSPDRGSGELFF.

The DNA of the CDR3 is TGCAGTGCTAAAACGGACGGGGGAAGAGAAAAACTGTTTTTT. Its protein is CSAKTDGGREKLFF. The chain employs TRBV20-1 and TRBJ1-4; maybe TRBD1 (5 bases). Germline values: CDR1 DFQATT, CDR2 SNEGSKA (reference sequence). Between the trimmed V and J ends, which lost 4 bases and 8 bases, there was a span of 17 bases. CDR3 length: 14 residues.

This clone ranks as medium-sized. The J gene is TRBJ2-5, the V gene TRBV19, with 10 nucleotides matching TRBD1. Germline trimming cut 5 bases from V and 3 bases from J; bases unmatched to any gene: 0. This CDR3 is built from 13 residues. CDR1 is LNHDA, CDR2 SQIVND, per germline (reference sequence). The CDR3 nucleotides read TGTGCCAGTAGTGGGACAGGGGAAGAGACCCAGTACTTC. Translating it yields CASSGTGEETQYF.

The table lists this clone with many counts. V and J are TRBV9 and TRBJ2-6; 8 nucleotides match TRBD1. This CDR3 has 18 amino acids. V gave up 4 bases and J gave up 0 bases; unmatched junction bases: 9. CDR1 SGDLS and CDR2 YYNGEE come from the germline V gene. The CDR3 sequence: CASSTPGQVHSGANVLTF. For the CDR3, the DNA is TGTGCCAGCAGCACTCCGGGACAGGTACACTCTGGGGCCAACGTCCTGACTTTC.

The chain's CDR3 is CSARQINSNQPQHF. The CDR3 region has the DNA TGCAGTGCCAGACAGATTAATAGCAATCAGCCCCAGCATTTT. This sequence joins TRBV20-1 and TRBJ1-5; possible D gene TRBD1, 5 bases. The CDR3 runs to 14 residues. Germline V gives CDR1 DFQATT, CDR2 SNEGSKA (reference sequence). Trimming took 6 bases from V and 0 from J, leaving 12 bases between them.

Ten or more counts support this clone. This chain uses TRBV5-1 with TRBJ2-1; D gene ambiguous. Germline CDR1 is SGHRS and CDR2 is YFSETQ. CDR3 length: 13 residues. V lost 0 bases and J lost 8, with 9 bases in between. In DNA form, the CDR3 reads TGCGCCAGCAGCTTGGGGCAGGCCCATGAGCAGTTCTTC. It is translated as CASSLGQAHEQFF.

This clone was detected many times. In DNA form, the CDR3 reads TGTGCCAGCAGTTTAAGCGGGACAGGAGTCTACGAGCAGTACTTC. This encodes CASSLSGTGVYEQYF. This chain connects TRBV28 to TRBJ2-7, with D possibly TRBD1 on 8 matching bases. This CDR3 is built from 15 residues. Trimming took 2 bases from V and 3 from J, leaving 14 bases between them. Germline V CDR1 and CDR2: MDHEN, SYDVKM.

This clone occurred many times. The J gene is TRBJ1-5, the V gene TRBV19; D might be TRBD1 (5 bases). The CDR3 runs 13 residues. Trimming removed 3 bases at V and 14 bases at J, with 17 bases between. Germline values: CDR1 LNHDA, CDR2 SQIVND (reference sequence). The CDR3 loop is CASSMDGRAEEHF. The CDR3 bases are TGTGCCAGTAGTATGGATGGCAGGGCTGAAGAGCATTTT.